This T cell receptor beta chain was sequenced in a study of siplizumab effects on memory and regulatory T cells. Study results and caveats: Poor capture below about 10^-5 frequency left most alloreactive clones unmapped to unstimulated subsets. Naive versus memory phenotype went unassigned for roughly 75-96% of proliferating CD4+ or CD8+ clones. Naive T cells appeared more varied than memory cells and looked like key alloresponse contributors.

The germline gives CDR1 SEHNR, CDR2 FQNEAQ (reference sequence). The CDR3 extends over 13 amino acids. The germline V and J ends were trimmed by 2 bases and 6 bases, with 8 bases remaining between them. Worth noting for this clone: What it recognizes is unknown.

Sequenced by immunoSEQ multiplex PCR; TCRdb stores in-frame clones only, minus some. The sample includes 65,000 to 90,000 clones, roughly 93% of them seen just once. The sample comprised CD8+ T cells sorted from blood. V is TRBV7-9 and J is TRBJ2-1; tentative D call: TRBD1 (5 bases). The TCR was taken from a human donor in good health. The CDR3 loop is CASSLKGLNEQFF. CDR3 in DNA: TGTGCCAGCAGCTTAAAGGGGCTCAATGAGCAGTTCTTC.